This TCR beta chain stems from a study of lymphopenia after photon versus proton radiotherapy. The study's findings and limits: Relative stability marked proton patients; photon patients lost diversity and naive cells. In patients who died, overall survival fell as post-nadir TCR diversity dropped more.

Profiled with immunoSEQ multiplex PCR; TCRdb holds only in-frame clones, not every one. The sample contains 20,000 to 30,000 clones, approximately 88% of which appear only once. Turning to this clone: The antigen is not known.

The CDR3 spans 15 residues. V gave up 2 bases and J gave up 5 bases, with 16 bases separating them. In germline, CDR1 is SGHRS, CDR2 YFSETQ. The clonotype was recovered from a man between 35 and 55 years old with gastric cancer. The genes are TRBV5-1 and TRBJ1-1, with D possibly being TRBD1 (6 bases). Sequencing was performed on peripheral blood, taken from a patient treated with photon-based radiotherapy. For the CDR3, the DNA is TGCGCCAGCAGCTTCGGCCGGGGGCGAAGTACTGAAGCTTTCTTT. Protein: CASSFGRGRSTEAFF. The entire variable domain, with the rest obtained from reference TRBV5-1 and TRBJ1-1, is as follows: KAGVTQTPRYLIKTRGQQVTLSCSPISGHRSVSWYQQTPGQGLQFLFEYFSETQRNKGNFPGRFSGRQFSNSRSEMNVSTLELGDSALYLCASSFGRGRSTEAFFGQGTRLTVV.